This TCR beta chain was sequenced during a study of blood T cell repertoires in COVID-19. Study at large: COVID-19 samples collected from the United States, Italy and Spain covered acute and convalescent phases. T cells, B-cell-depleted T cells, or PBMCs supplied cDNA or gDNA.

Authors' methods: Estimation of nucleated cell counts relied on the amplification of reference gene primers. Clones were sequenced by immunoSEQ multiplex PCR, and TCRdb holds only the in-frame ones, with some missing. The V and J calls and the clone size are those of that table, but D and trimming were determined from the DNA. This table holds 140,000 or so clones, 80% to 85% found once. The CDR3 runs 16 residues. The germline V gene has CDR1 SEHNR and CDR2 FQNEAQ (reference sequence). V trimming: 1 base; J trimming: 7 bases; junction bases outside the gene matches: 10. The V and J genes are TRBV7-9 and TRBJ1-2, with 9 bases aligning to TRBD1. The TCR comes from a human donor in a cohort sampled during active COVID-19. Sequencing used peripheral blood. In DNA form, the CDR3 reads TGTGCCAGCAGCTTAGGAACGGGACAGGGTCTTGTTGGCTACACCTTC. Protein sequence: CASSLGTGQGLVGYTF.